These T cell receptor beta chains were read from a single sample in a study of monozygotic twins with inflammatory bowel disease. No DNA is given; TCRdb re-called the 5' RACE reads and lists each CDR3 protein once. With about 160,000 distinct CDR3 sequences in the sample, the ten largest clones hold 2.4%. The sequenced sample was blood. The origin of the receptors is a human donor with ulcerative colitis or Crohn's disease, or a healthy co-twin of an affected twin (not recorded which). Both conserved end residues are part of each CDR3.

CDR3	J	V
CASSPTGLGQFF	TRBJ2-1	TRBV5-6
CASSPTRTGGRYGYTF	TRBJ1-2	TRBV4-3
CASSLGGASAENTEAFF	TRBJ1-1	TRBV11-2
CASSFGLAGSSHIYNEQFF	TRBJ2-1	TRBV7-8
CASSLQGGETQYF	TRBJ2-5	TRBV27
CASSLNGGGSGNTIYF	TRBJ1-3	TRBV7-3
CASSQERVRDGYTF	TRBJ1-2	TRBV3-1
CASSHYNQPQHF	TRBJ1-5	TRBV7-2
CATSRDGQGEQYF	TRBJ2-7	TRBV15
CASSPLSGDSNQPQHF	TRBJ1-5	TRBV18
CSARDRSYGYTF	TRBJ1-2	TRBV20-1
CASSWSPGQGYEQYF	TRBJ2-7	TRBV5-1
CASSQDVPTSGETYEQYF	TRBJ2-7	TRBV4-1
CASSLFPGGTDTQYF	TRBJ2-3	TRBV7-3
CASSLDQAEMNTEAFF	TRBJ1-1	TRBV11-2
CASSFTGGDRGYGGYTF	TRBJ1-2	TRBV28
CASSLDKGSSYNEQFF	TRBJ2-1	TRBV11-2
CASSSGTPPQETQYF	TRBJ2-5	TRBV5-1
CAWSEISWQGALQPQHF	TRBJ1-5	TRBV30
CASSPGTGEYEQYF	TRBJ2-7	TRBV5-1
CASSLEALHPWNQETQYF	TRBJ2-5	TRBV5-5
CASSSQGAVTDTQYF	TRBJ2-3	TRBV12-3/TRBV12-4
CSARGGLAAYTGELFF	TRBJ2-2	TRBV20-1
CASSQEGLGGIYNEQFF	TRBJ2-1	TRBV3-1
CSAPLGAGETQYF	TRBJ2-5	TRBV20-1
CASSQLSGDEQYF	TRBJ2-7	TRBV7-9
CASSRLQGRSYNEQFF	TRBJ2-1	TRBV4-1
CASSQDMRGASTDTQYF	TRBJ2-3	TRBV4-2
CASSPGQNYGYTF	TRBJ1-2	TRBV28
CASSEGQGLREQYF	TRBJ2-7	TRBV2
CASSHSTANTEAFF	TRBJ1-1	TRBV5-5
CASSLDGIGELFF	TRBJ2-2	TRBV5-4
CASSGGAVNQPQHF	TRBJ1-5	TRBV18
CASSPQTGGVEQFF	TRBJ2-1	TRBV7-3
CATSREVADSYEQYF	TRBJ2-7	TRBV15
CASSPGTSDEQYF	TRBJ2-7	TRBV7-8
CASSQTTDGETQYF	TRBJ2-5	TRBV28
CASSPGTDNPYEQYF	TRBJ2-7	TRBV5-1
CSARFGREGYTF	TRBJ1-2	TRBV20-1
CASSRDRGLYNEQFF	TRBJ2-1	TRBV12-3/TRBV12-4
CAWNSVRDTHEQYF	TRBJ2-7	TRBV30
CASSLNLGDEKLFF	TRBJ1-4	TRBV7-2
CASSDSTNEKLFF	TRBJ1-4	TRBV6-1
CASSSGDGFSNTEAFF	TRBJ1-1	TRBV5-1
CSVEENWTGAKETQYF	TRBJ2-5	TRBV29-1
CASSRGPLSSNQPQHF	TRBJ1-5	TRBV12-3/TRBV12-4
CASSRDKPYEQYF	TRBJ2-7	TRBV5-1